This TCR beta chain was profiled in a study of tumor-infiltrating lymphocytes in primary liver carcinoma (dated by TCRdb to about 2017). Looking at the study overall: Hepatocellular carcinoma (four) or combined HCC and intrahepatic cholangiocarcinoma (one) was present in the five patients, who were three men and two women aged 30 to 69 years. The tumors of the five patients were staged as T1-T3 N0M0, with maximum diameters ranging from roughly 4 to 11 cm. Each sample produced about 3.65 to 7.13 million productive TCRbeta reads, and read depth showed no significant difference between tissue types. Across five regions of each liver tumor, along with adjacent normal tissue and blood, the study brought together TCRbeta repertoire sequencing, expression microarrays and whole-exome sequencing. TCRbeta repertoire sequencing covered about 35 specimens from 5 patients: 25 or so tumor regions, 5 adjacent noncancerous liver tissues and 5 peripheral blood samples. High reproducibility was observed for the technical replicate repertoires, with mean shared-clone rates approximately 0.9 and correlation coefficients above 0.95. Study-level results and caveats: The top 250 clones accounted for a significantly greater share of the repertoire in tumors than in blood (p = 0.039). Consistent with antigen-driven expansion, pairs of tumor regions showed higher repertoire overlap (mean around 36%) than either tumor-adjacent pairs (roughly 17%) or tumor-blood pairs (approximately 14%). Bulk unsorted samples precluded comparing CD4+ and CD8+ T cell repertoires. With just four to six patients in the study, the authors point out that the findings should be validated in a larger study. Because sequencing covered only the TCR beta chain and unpaired alpha chains were not captured, true repertoire diversity is likely underestimated.

The CDR3 spans 14 residues, from the cysteine through the phenylalanine. The kept DNA is CDR3 alone, 42 bases in frame from the first base. TCRbeta-specific cDNA was reverse-transcribed from 500 ng total RNA using a constant-region primer and ProtoScript II reverse transcriptase. Construction of the TCRbeta libraries relied on three nested rounds of multiplex PCR, following a slightly modified ARM-PCR procedure. Multiplex TRBV1-TRBV30 forward primers and a Cbeta reverse primer were used in the first two PCR rounds, each of which was run for around 10 cycles. Sample barcodes and Illumina adapters were added in a final 25-cycle PCR with Deep VentR polymerase. Before sequencing, amplicons of 200-500 bp were purified from gel using a QIAquick gel extraction kit. An Illumina HiSeq 2500 was used to sequence the TCRbeta amplicons, generating 250-bp paired-end reads. In the source study's methods: To recover full CDR3 sequences, reads were quality-trimmed using Trimmomatic v0.33 and paired reads were then merged using FLASH v1.2.11. V, D and J germline segments were assigned to the rearranged TCRbeta sequences by MiGEC v1.2.1b. Clonotype statistics and Shannon-Wiener diversity indices were calculated with VDJtools v1.0.0. To reduce sampling bias, subsequent analyses other than the diversity analysis used only the 250 most abundant clonotypes in each sample. TCRdb itself trimmed the public reads at Q25 with fastp, ran MiXCR and retained productive beta chains. Entries that share a CDR3 protein sequence are merged under the most common genes and DNA. The V and J calls come from TCRdb's annotation, not from the publication. The sample table lists around 80,000 distinct CDR3 sequences, 69% of them with a count of one. Around 24% of the sample goes to the ten largest clones.

This clonotype has ten or more counts. Its cognate antigen has yet to be identified. No per-base quality is available; no much larger clone lies one base away. Total RNA and DNA were co-extracted without cell sorting from about 19-30 mg of bulk tissue using the AllPrep DNA/RNA mini kit. Between late 2015 and early 2016, 4 or 5 patients in China with histopathologically diagnosed primary liver carcinoma had surgical resection. At the time of sampling, the patients had chronic HBV infection and had not received any treatment. Fresh tumor and adjacent tissue pieces were bisected; one half was stored in RNAlater at -80°C, the other sent for histology.

The V and J genes are TRBV1 and TRBJ1-1; the table's D call, TRBD1, has no DNA check behind it. TRBV1 constitutes a pseudogene. Sequenced material: tumor-adjacent normal liver tissue. This TCR came from a man in his forties with primary liver carcinoma and hepatitis B virus infection. The nucleotide sequence is TGCACCAGCAGCCCCGACAGAAAAAACACTGAAGCTTTCTTT. Translated, this gives CTSSPDRKNTEAFF.